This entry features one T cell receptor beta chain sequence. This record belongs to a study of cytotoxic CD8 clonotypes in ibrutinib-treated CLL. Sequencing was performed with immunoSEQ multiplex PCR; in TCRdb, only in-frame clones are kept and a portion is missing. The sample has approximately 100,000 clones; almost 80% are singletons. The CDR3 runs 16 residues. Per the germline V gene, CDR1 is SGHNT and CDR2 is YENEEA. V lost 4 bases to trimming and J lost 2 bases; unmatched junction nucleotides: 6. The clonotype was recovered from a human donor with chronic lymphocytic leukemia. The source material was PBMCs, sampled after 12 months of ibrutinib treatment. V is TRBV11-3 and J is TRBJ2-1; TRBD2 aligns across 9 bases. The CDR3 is CASSSRTSAPYNEQFF. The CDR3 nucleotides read TGTGCCAGCAGCTCGAGGACTAGCGCTCCCTACAATGAGCAGTTCTTC.